This paragraph covers one T cell receptor beta chain sequence. Trimming stripped 2 bases from V and 7 bases from J, with 12 bases between. The CDR3 extends over 13 amino acids. From germline, CDR1 is MDHEN and CDR2 SYDVKM. The method was immunoSEQ multiplex PCR; TCRdb's version includes in-frame clones alone and lacks a portion of them. The table lists 400,000 to 550,000 clones, around 90% of them singletons. These data originate in a study of blood T cell repertoires in COVID-19. The chain uses TRBV28 and TRBJ2-7; TRBD2 is a possible D gene (7 bases). This TCR was sampled from a woman younger than 30 with acute COVID-19. The specimen was PBMCs or T cells enriched from blood (not recorded which). The CDR3 DNA follows: TGTGCCAGCAGTTTAGGGGGGGCGGATGAGCAGTACTTC. Amino acid sequence: CASSLGGADEQYF.